This T cell receptor (beta chain) originates from a study of cytomegalovirus exposure and HLA in healthy donors. With 60 Vbeta and 13 Jbeta primers, the PCR was carried out. This table comes from immunoSEQ multiplex PCR, and its TCRdb copy is limited to in-frame clones, with some not included. The top ten hold 1.5% to 2% of the sample, which has about 160,000 clones, 65% to 80% seen once. The CDR3 loop spans 12 amino acids. In germline, CDR1 is SGHTS, CDR2 YDEGEE. Trimming pared 5 bases from V and 3 bases from J, leaving 9 bases between. The gene calls are TRBV5-8 and TRBJ2-7, with no clear D. Input material: PBMCs. The source is a woman in her 30s in good health and CMV-seronegative. The CDR3 DNA sequence: TGTGCCAGCAGGCCTGCGTACTACGAGCAGTACTTC. Amino acids: CASRPAYYEQYF.